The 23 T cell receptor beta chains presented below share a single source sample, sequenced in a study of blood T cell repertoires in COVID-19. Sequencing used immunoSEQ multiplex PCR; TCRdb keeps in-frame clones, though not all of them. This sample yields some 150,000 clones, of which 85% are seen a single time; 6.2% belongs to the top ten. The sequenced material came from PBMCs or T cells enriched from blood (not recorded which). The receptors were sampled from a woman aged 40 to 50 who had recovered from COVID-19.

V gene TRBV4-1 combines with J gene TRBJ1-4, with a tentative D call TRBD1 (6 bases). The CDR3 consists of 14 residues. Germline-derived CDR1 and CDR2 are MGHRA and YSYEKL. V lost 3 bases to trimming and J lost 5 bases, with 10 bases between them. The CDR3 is CASSQRGGNEKLFF. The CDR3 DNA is TGCGCCAGCAGCCAGAGGGGGGGGAATGAAAAACTGTTTTTT.

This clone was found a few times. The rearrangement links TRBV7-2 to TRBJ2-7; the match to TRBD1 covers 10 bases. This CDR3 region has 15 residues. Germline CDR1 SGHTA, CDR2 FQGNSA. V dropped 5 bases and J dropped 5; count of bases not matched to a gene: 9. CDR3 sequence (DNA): TGTGCCAGCAGCCTTCTAGGGACAGGGGAAGACGAGCAGTACTTC. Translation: CASSLLGTGEDEQYF.

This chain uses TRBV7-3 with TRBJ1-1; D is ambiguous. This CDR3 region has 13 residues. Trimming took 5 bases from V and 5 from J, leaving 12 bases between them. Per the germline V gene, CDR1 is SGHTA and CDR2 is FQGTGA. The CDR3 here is CASSLSPETEAFF. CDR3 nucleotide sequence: TGTGCCAGCAGCCTGTCCCCGGAGACTGAAGCTTTCTTT.

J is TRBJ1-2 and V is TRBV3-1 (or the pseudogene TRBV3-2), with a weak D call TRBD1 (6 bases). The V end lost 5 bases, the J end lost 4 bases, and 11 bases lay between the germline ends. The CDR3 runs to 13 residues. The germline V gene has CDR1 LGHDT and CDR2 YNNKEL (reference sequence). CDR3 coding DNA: TGTGCCAGCAGCGACAGGAAAGGCTATGGCTACACCTTC. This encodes CASSDRKGYGYTF.

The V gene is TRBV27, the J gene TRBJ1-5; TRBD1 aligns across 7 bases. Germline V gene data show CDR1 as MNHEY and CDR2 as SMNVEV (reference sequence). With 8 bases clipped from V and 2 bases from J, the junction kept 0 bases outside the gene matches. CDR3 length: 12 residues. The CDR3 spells CASGQGNQPQHF. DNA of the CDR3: TGTGCCAGCGGACAGGGCAATCAGCCCCAGCATTTT.

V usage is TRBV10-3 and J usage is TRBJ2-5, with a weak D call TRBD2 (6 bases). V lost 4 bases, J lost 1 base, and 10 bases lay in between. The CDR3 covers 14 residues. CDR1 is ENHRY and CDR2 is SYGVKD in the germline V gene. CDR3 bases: TGTGCCATCAGTGGCAGCGGGCCCCAAGAGACCCAGTACTTC. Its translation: CAISGSGPQETQYF.

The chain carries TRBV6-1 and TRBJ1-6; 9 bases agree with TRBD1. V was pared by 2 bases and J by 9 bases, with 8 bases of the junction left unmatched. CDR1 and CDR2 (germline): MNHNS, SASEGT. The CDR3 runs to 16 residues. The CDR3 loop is CASSELGWTGVSPLHF. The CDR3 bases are TGTGCCAGCAGTGAACTAGGTTGGACAGGGGTTTCACCCCTCCACTTT.

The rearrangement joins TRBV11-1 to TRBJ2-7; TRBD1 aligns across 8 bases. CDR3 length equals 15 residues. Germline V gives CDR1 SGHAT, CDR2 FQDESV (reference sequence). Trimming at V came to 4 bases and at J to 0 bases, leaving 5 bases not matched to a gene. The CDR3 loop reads CASSSGTGSSYEQYF. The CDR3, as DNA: TGTGCCAGCAGCTCCGGGACAGGTAGCTCCTACGAGCAGTACTTC.

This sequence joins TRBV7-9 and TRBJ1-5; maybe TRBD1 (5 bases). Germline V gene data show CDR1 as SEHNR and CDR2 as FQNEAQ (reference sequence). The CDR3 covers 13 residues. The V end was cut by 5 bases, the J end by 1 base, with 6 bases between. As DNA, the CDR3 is TGTGCCAGCAGCCCAGGGAGCAATCAGCCCCAGCATTTT. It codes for CASSPGSNQPQHF.

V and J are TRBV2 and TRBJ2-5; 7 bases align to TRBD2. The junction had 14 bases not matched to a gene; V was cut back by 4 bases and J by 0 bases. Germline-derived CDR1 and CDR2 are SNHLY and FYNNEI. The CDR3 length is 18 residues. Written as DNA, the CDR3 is TGTGCCAGCAGTGTCTCCTACGAATGGGGGGGGTACCAAGAGACCCAGTACTTC. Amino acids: CASSVSYEWGGYQETQYF. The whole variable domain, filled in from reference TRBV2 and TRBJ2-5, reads EPEVTQTPSHQVTQMGQEVILRCVPISNHLYFYWYRQILGQKVEFLVSFYNNEISEKSEIFDDQFSVERPDGSNFTLKIRSTKLEDSAMYFCASSVSYEWGGYQETQYFGPGTRLLVL.

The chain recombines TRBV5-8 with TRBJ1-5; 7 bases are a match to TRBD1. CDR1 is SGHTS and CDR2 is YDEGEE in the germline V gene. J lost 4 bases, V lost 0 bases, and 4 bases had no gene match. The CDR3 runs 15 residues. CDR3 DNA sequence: TGTGCCAGCAGCTTGGGGGGACAGCCAAATCAGCCCCAGCATTTT. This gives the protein CASSLGGQPNQPQHF.

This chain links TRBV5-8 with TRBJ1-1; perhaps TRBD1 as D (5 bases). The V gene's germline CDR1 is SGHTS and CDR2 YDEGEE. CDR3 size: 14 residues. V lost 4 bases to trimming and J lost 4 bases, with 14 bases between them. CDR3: CASSVTGQGTEAFF. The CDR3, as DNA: TGTGCCAGCAGCGTTACAGGACAAGGCACTGAAGCTTTCTTT.

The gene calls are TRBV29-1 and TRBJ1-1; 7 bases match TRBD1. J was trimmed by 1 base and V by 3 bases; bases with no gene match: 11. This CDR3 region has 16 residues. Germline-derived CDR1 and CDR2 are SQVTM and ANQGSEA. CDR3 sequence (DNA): TGCAGCGTTGATCCAAACAGGGGCCCAAGGAACACTGAAGCTTTCTTT. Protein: CSVDPNRGPRNTEAFF.

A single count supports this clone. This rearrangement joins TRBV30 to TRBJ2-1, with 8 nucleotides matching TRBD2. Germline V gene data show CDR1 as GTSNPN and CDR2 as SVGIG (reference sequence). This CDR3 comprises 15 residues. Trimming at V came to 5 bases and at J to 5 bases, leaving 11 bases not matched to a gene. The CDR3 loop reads CAWGGVAGTNNEQFF. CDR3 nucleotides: TGTGCCTGGGGGGGGGTAGCGGGAACCAACAATGAGCAGTTCTTC.

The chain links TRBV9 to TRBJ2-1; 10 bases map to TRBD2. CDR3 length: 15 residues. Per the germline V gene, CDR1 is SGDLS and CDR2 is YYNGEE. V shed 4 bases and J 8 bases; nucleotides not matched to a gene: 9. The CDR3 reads CASSLGLAAGDEQFF. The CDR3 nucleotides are TGTGCCAGCAGCTTAGGACTAGCGGCGGGGGATGAGCAGTTCTTC.

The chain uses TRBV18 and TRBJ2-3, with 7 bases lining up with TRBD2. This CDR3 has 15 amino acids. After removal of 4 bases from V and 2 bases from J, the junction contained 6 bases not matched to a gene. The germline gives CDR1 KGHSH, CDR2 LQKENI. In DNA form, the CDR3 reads TGTGCCAGCTCACTTGAGCGGGATCACACAGATACGCAGTATTTT. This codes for CASSLERDHTDTQYF.

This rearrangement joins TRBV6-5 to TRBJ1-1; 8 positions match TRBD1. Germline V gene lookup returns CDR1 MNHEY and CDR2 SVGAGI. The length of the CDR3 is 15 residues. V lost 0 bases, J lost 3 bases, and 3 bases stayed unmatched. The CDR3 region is CASSYSTGVDTEAFF. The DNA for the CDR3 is TGTGCCAGCAGTTACTCGACAGGGGTAGACACTGAAGCTTTCTTT.

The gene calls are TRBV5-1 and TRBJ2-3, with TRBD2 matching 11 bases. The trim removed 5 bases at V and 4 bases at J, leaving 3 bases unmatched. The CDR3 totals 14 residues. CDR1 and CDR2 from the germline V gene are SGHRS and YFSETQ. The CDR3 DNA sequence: TGCGCCAGCAGACTAGCGGGAGAACCAGATACGCAGTATTTT. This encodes CASRLAGEPDTQYF.

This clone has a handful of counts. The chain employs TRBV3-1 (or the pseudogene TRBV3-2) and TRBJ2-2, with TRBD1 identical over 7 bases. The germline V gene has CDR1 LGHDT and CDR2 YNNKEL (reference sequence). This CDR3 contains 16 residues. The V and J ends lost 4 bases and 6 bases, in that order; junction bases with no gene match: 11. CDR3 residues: CASSPPRDSLPGELFF. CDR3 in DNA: TGTGCCAGCAGCCCCCCCCGGGACAGTCTCCCCGGGGAGCTGTTTTTT.

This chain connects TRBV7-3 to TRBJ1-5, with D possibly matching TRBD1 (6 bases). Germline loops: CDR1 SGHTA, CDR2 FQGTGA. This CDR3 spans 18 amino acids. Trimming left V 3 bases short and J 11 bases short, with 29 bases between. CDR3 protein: CASSFPSPDSGLQRAQHF. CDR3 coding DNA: TGTGCCAGCAGCTTCCCATCCCCGGACAGTGGGCTGCAACGGGCCCAGCATTTT.

The CDR3 sequence: CARSPPGTLNTEAFF. In nucleotides, the CDR3 is TGTGCCAGAAGCCCCCCGGGGACTCTGAACACTGAAGCTTTCTTT. This chain connects TRBV7-5 to TRBJ1-1. TRBV7-5 is flagged as a pseudogene. The length of the CDR3 is 15 residues.

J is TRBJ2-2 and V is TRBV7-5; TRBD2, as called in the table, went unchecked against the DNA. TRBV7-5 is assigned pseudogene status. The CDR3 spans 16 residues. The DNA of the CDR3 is TGTGCCAGAATCTCGAGCCCGGGACTAGTTAGCGGGGAGCTGTTTTTT. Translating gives CARISSPGLVSGELFF.

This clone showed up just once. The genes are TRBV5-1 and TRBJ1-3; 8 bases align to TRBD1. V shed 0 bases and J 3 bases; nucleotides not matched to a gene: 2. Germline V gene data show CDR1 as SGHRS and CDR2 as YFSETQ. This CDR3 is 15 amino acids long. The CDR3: CASSLATGGGNTIYF. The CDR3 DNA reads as TGCGCCAGCAGCTTGGCTACAGGGGGTGGAAACACCATATATTTT.